The clone carrying this T cell receptor beta chain is a singleton in its sample. Its matching antigen is unknown. Noted time point: pre-treatment sample, taken before nivolumab and TIL therapy. Tumor tissue came from excised metastases, mostly pleural nodules or supraclavicular lymph nodes. Stage 4 NSCLC adults joined between 2017 and January 2020. These data belong to a study of TIL therapy for anti-PD-1-resistant metastatic lung cancer. Study information: Median tumor PD-L1 proportion score was roughly 6%. Study-wide findings and caveats: Many TIL product clones were absent from baseline tumor, suggesting clonal contraction.

Sequencing used immunoSEQ v3. Each library reached around 1.9 million read pairs, or roughly 5-6.5 million at deep level. The data were produced by immunoSEQ multiplex PCR, yet TCRdb's version contains in-frame clones alone and is incomplete. The sample includes about 50,000 clones, about two thirds seen only once; the top ten take 5.6%. Germline V gene lookup returns CDR1 SGHRS and CDR2 YFSETQ. This CDR3 contains 17 residues. J was trimmed by 0 bases and V by 4 bases; bases with no gene match: 7. The sequenced sample was tumor tissue, obtained at baseline. This TCR derives from a person between 30 and 80 years old with non-small cell lung cancer. J is TRBJ2-7 and V is TRBV5-1; the match to TRBD2 covers 13 bases. The CDR3 sequence is CASSPGLAGPSSYEQYF. The CDR3 region has the DNA TGCGCCAGCAGCCCGGGACTAGCGGGACCGAGCTCCTACGAGCAGTACTTC. The whole variable domain, remainder taken from reference TRBV5-1 and TRBJ2-7, is KAGVTQTPRYLIKTRGQQVTLSCSPISGHRSVSWYQQTPGQGLQFLFEYFSETQRNKGNFPGRFSGRQFSNSRSEMNVSTLELGDSALYLCASSPGLAGPSSYEQYFGPGTRLTVT.